This is a list of T cell receptor beta chains from one sample in a study of identical twins. From the 5' RACE reads, TCRdb called clonotypes with MiXCR, one entry per CDR3 protein. The data contain hundreds of thousands of distinct CDR3 sequences, 6% to 8.5% of them seen just once; the ten biggest clones take up about 5.8%. These data were also filed under a second study, of yellow fever vaccine responses in identical twins.

Input material: CD8+ T cells sorted from blood. These receptors originate from a young woman in good health. CDR3s include the opening cysteine and the closing phenylalanine or tryptophan. A D gene is named only where the DNA matches it firmly. For some rows the clone size is stated as once, few or many, or as a class when expanded; others skip it.

>TRBJ2-5|.|many|TRBV5-1
CASSLSKRETQYF
TGCGCCAGCAGCCTATCTAAGAGGGAGACCCAGTACTTC
>TRBJ2-3|TRBD2|.|TRBV25-1
CASSETSRGTDTQYF
TGTGCCAGCAGTGAGACTAGCAGAGGCACAGATACGCAGTATTTT
>TRBJ2-1|TRBD2|few|TRBV7-3
CASSPLSGLAHNEQFF
TGTGCCAGCAGCCCCCTTTCCGGACTAGCCCACAATGAGCAGTTCTTC
>TRBJ2-7|.|.|TRBV7-2
CASSLDSAYEQYF
TGTGCCAGCAGCTTGGACAGTGCCTACGAGCAGTACTTC
>TRBJ2-1|.|many|TRBV7-8
CASSLGLVQKPYNEQFF
TGTGCCAGCAGCTTAGGGTTGGTGCAAAAACCCTACAATGAGCAGTTCTTC
>TRBJ2-3|TRBD2|few|TRBV5-6
CASRKGLAGGPQPDTQYF
TGTGCCAGCAGAAAGGGACTAGCGGGAGGGCCTCAGCCAGATACGCAGTATTTT
>TRBJ2-7|.|many|TRBV7-8
CASSLTANLQYEQYF
TGTGCCAGCAGCTTAACCGCGAATCTACAGTACGAGCAGTACTTC
>TRBJ2-3|TRBD1|.|TRBV5-1
CASNTGQGTDTQYF
TGCGCCAGCAACACCGGACAGGGGACAGATACGCAGTATTTT
>TRBJ2-5|TRBD2|.|TRBV13
CASSLGPGLGQETQYF
TGTGCCAGCAGCTTAGGTCCGGGACTAGGGCAAGAGACCCAGTACTTC
>TRBJ2-5|.|few|TRBV9
CASSVGDTQETQYF
TGTGCCAGCAGCGTTGGGGACACCCAAGAGACCCAGTACTTC
>TRBJ2-7|TRBD2|.|TRBV20-1
CSARDTASGYEQYF
TGCAGTGCTAGAGATACGGCTAGCGGCTACGAGCAGTACTTC
>TRBJ2-3|.|many|TRBV29-1
CSVPGGPDTQYF
TGCAGCGTTCCCGGGGGGCCAGATACGCAGTATTTT
>TRBJ1-6|TRBD1|many|TRBV12-3/TRBV12-4
CASRDRGPNSPLHF
TGTGCCAGCAGAGACAGGGGCCCTAATTCACCCCTCCACTTT
>TRBJ1-2|.|.|TRBV9
CASSVDLGAGYGYTF
TGTGCCAGCAGCGTAGATCTGGGGGCAGGCTATGGCTACACCTTC
>TRBJ1-1|.|.|TRBV29-1
CSVEEYGQNTEAFF
TGCAGCGTTGAAGAATACGGACAGAACACTGAAGCTTTCTTT
>TRBJ2-7|.|few|TRBV13
CASSLERAYEQYF
TGTGCCAGCAGCTTAGAACGGGCCTACGAGCAGTACTTC
>TRBJ2-7|TRBD2|few|TRBV28
CASSLVLAGGDEQYF
TGTGCCAGCAGTTTAGTCCTAGCGGGAGGGGACGAGCAGTACTTC
>TRBJ2-1|.|.|TRBV12-3/TRBV12-4
CASKRGGGDEQFF
TGTGCCAGCAAAAGAGGAGGGGGTGATGAGCAGTTCTTC
>TRBJ2-5|.|.|TRBV6-1
CASSEIFGHPQETQYF
TGTGCCAGCAGTGAAATCTTTGGACACCCACAAGAGACCCAGTACTTC
>TRBJ2-3|.|many|TRBV15
CATSTEQFGNTDTQYF
TGTGCCACCAGCACCGAACAATTTGGCAACACAGATACGCAGTATTTT
>TRBJ2-1|TRBD2|few|TRBV7-9
CASSPASGLAGYNEQFF
TGTGCCAGCAGCCCAGCGTCTGGACTAGCGGGCTACAATGAGCAGTTCTTC
>TRBJ1-5|.|many|TRBV6-1
CAINSLWASSNQPQHF
TGTGCCATCAACAGCCTATGGGCTTCTAGCAATCAGCCCCAGCATTTT
>TRBJ2-2|TRBD2|.|TRBV9
CASSVEVAASGSAGELFF
TGTGCCAGCAGCGTAGAAGTTGCGGCTAGCGGGAGTGCCGGGGAGCTGTTTTTT
>TRBJ1-1|.|.|TRBV4-1
CASSQNWGNTEAFF
TGCGCCAGCAGCCAAAATTGGGGGAACACTGAAGCTTTCTTT